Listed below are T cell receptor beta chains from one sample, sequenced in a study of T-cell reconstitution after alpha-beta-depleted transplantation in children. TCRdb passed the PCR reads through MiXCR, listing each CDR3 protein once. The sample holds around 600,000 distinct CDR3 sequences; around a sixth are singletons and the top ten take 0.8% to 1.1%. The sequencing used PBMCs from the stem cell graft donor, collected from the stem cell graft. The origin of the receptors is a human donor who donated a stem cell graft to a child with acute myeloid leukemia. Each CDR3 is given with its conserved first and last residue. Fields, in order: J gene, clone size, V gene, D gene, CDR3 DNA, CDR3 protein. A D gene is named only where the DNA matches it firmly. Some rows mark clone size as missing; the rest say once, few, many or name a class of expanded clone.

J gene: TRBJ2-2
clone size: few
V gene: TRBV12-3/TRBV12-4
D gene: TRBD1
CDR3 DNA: TGTGCCAGCAGTTTTGGCTGGGACAGAAACACCGGGGAGCTGTTTTTT
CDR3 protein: CASSFGWDRNTGELFF

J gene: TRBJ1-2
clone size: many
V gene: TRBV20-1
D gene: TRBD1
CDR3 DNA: TGCAGTGCTCCACTAGGACAGGGCTATGGCTACACCTTC
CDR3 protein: CSAPLGQGYGYTF

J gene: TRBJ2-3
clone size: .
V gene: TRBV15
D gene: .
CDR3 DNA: TGTGCCACCACCCCCCCCTACCATACGCAGTATTTT
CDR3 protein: CATTPPYHTQYF

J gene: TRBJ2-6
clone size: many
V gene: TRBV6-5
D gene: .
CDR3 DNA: TGTGCCAGCTCCCGCGAGAACTCTGGGGCCAACGTCCTGACTTTC
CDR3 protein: CASSRENSGANVLTF

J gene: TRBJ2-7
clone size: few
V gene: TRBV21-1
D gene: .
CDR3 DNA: TGTGCCAGCAGCACCAGGGGGGCGTCCTACGAGCAGTACTTC
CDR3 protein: CASSTRGASYEQYF

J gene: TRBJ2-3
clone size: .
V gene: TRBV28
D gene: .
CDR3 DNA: TGTGCCAGCAGTTTATACAGTAAGGCGGAAGATACGCAGTATTTT
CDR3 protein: CASSLYSKAEDTQYF

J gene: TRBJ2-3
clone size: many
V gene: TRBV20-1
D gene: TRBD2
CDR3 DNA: TGCAGTGCCGGGCGTAGCGGGGGGTTAGATACGCAGTATTTT
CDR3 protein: CSAGRSGGLDTQYF

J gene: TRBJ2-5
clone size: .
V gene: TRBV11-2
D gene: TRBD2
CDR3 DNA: TGTGCCAGCAGCTTCTCCCCGGGACTAGCGGGGGGGTCTACAAGAGAGACCCAGTACTTC
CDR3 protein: CASSFSPGLAGGSTRETQYF

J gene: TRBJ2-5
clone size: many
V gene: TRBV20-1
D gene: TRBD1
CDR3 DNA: TGCAGTGCACTGGACAGGGGGCCACAAGAGACCCAGTACTTC
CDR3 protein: CSALDRGPQETQYF

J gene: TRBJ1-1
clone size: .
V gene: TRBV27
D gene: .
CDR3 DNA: TGTGCCAGCAGTTCCTGGGACGGGAACACTGAAGCTTTCTTT
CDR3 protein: CASSSWDGNTEAFF

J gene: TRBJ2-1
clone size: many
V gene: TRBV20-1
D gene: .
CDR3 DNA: TGCAGTGCTGGGACATCGAATGAGCAGTTCTTC
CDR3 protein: CSAGTSNEQFF

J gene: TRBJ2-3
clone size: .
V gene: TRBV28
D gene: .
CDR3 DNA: TGTGCCGCCCGGCGGGTAGATACGCAGTATTTT
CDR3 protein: CAARRVDTQYF

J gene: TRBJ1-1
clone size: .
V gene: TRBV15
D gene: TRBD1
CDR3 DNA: TGTGCCACCAGCAGAGGGGACAGGGGTCCGAACACTGAAGCTTTCTTT
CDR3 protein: CATSRGDRGPNTEAFF

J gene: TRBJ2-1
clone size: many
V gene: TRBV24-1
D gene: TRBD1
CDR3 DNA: TGTGCCACCAGTGACACCACAGGGGGTGGATCCTACAATGAGCAGTTCTTC
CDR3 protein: CATSDTTGGGSYNEQFF

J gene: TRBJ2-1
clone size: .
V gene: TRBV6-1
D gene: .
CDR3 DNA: TGTGCCAGCAGTGAACTGACAGGTGGGGGCGATGAGCAGTTCTTC
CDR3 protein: CASSELTGGGDEQFF

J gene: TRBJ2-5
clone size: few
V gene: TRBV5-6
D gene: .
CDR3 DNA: TGTGCCAGCAGCTCCCAGAGGAATCGAGAGACCCAGTACTTC
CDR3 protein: CASSSQRNRETQYF

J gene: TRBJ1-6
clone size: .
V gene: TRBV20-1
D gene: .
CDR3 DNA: TGCAGTGCTAAGGGTGCGGGGAATTCACCCCTCCACTTT
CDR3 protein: CSAKGAGNSPLHF